This T cell receptor (beta chain) stems from a study of beta chain features in type 1 diabetes. V was cut by 5 bases and J by 0 bases, with 13 bases left in between. CDR3 length: 15 amino acids. Germline V CDR1 and CDR2: SGHAT, FQDESV (reference sequence). Study-level findings and limits: Insertions were fewer and deletions more numerous at VDJ junctions in type 1 diabetes patients. The analysis here could not establish whether HLA type shapes TCRB rearrangement. Type 1 diabetes patients showed a moderate but significant shortening of TCRB CDR3s in all four CD4+ subsets.

Notes on this clone: Antigen unknown.

The authors sorted CD4+ naive, central memory, regulatory and stem cell-like memory cells via CD45RO/CCR7/CD25/CD127/CD95/CD27. Every isolated RNA sample was fully reverse transcribed, so sequencing captured expressed TCRB transcripts. Deep immunoSEQ sequencing covered naive, central memory and regulatory T cell samples. Produced via immunoSEQ multiplex PCR; TCRdb's table is partial and in-frame only. The repertoire has 400,000 or so clones, 8% to 10% of them found once; the top ten carry less than 0.65%. The sample was central memory CD4+ T cells from blood. The chain has TRBV11-1 and TRBJ1-1; D gene ambiguous. This clonotype originated in a man under 40 with type 1 diabetes. CDR3 DNA: TGTGCCAGCAGCCCCCAGGCGCATTTGAACACTGAAGCTTTCTTT. Its protein product is CASSPQAHLNTEAFF. The full variable domain, its missing parts supplied by reference TRBV11-1 and TRBJ1-1, is EAEVAQSPRYKITEKSQAVAFWCDPISGHATLYWYRQILGQGPELLVQFQDESVVDDSQLPKDRFSAERLKGVDSTLKIQPAELGDSAMYLCASSPQAHLNTEAFFGQGTRLTVV.